The rows below give T cell receptor beta chains drawn from one sample of a study of beta chain features in type 1 diabetes. This table comes from immunoSEQ multiplex PCR, and its TCRdb copy is limited to in-frame clones, with some not included. The sample holds hundreds of thousands of clones, roughly 12% seen once. Sequencing input: naive CD4+ T cells from blood. The source is a man aged 18 to 30 in good health. Both conserved end residues are part of each CDR3. The D gene is left open where the match is weak. Clone size appears in some rows only: once, few, many, or a class for an expanded clone.

size	J	V	D	DNA	CDR3
few	TRBJ1-2	TRBV30	TRBD1	TGTGCCTGGAATCTCTTCCGGACAGGGAGAAGCTATGGCTACACCTTC	CAWNLFRTGRSYGYTF
-	TRBJ2-1	TRBV6-5	TRBD1	TGTGCCAGCAGTTCCCGGACAGGTCGGCAGTTCTTC	CASSSRTGRQFF
few	TRBJ2-3	TRBV6-1	-	TGTGCCAGCAGTGCCAATACTCCAGATACGCAGTATTTT	CASSANTPDTQYF
-	TRBJ1-2	TRBV5-4	-	TGTGCCAGCAGCTTGGACAGAAGGAACTATGGCTACACCTTC	CASSLDRRNYGYTF
-	TRBJ1-1	TRBV30	-	TGTGCCTGGACACAGATCCGGAACACTGAAGCTTTCTTT	CAWTQIRNTEAFF
few	TRBJ1-4	TRBV25-1	-	TGTGCCAGCAGTGGCGGGACCTACGATGAAAAACTGTTTTTT	CASSGGTYDEKLFF
-	TRBJ2-1	TRBV10-3	-	TGTGCCATCAATTCGCAAGGGGCTGGTGAGCAGTTCTTC	CAINSQGAGEQFF
few	TRBJ1-5	TRBV30	-	TGTGCCTGGAGTCCAGGGGTTCAGCCCCAGCATTTT	CAWSPGVQPQHF
-	TRBJ2-7	TRBV5-1	TRBD2	TGCGCCAGCAGCAGCCTCAGGGGGAGGACTAGCGGAATCTCCTACGAGCAGTACTTC	CASSSLRGRTSGISYEQYF
few	TRBJ1-4	TRBV6-1	TRBD1	TGTGCCAGCAGTGCGACAGGGGCGGGTGAAAAACTGTTTTTT	CASSATGAGEKLFF
-	TRBJ2-1	TRBV5-1	-	TGCGCCAGCAGCCCGACCCGGGACTTCTTCGTCAATGAGCAGTTCTTC	CASSPTRDFFVNEQFF
-	TRBJ2-5	TRBV30	-	TGTGCCTGGAGTGTACAAGGGGGCCAAGAGACCCAGTACTTC	CAWSVQGGQETQYF
few	TRBJ1-6	TRBV18	-	TGTGCCAGCTCACCATCGTACAGGGAAAATTCACCCCTCCACTTT	CASSPSYRENSPLHF
-	TRBJ2-6	TRBV30	-	TGTGCCTGGAGTGTACCGGGTGGGGCCAACGTCCTGACTTTC	CAWSVPGGANVLTF
few	TRBJ2-3	TRBV5-6	-	TGTGCCAGCAGCTCCCTTACAGATACGCAGTATTTT	CASSSLTDTQYF
-	TRBJ2-1	TRBV7-9	-	TGTGCCAGCAGCTTAGGTGCCAGCGGAGATGGCAATGAGCAGTTCTTC	CASSLGASGDGNEQFF
-	TRBJ1-1	TRBV29-1	TRBD1	TGCAGCGCCAAGCTACCGGGACGCCAGGGGGCCACTGAAGCTTTCTTT	CSAKLPGRQGATEAFF
few	TRBJ2-7	TRBV5-6	TRBD2	TGTGCCAGCAGCGGACTAGCGGGAGGCCCCTACGAGCAGTACTTC	CASSGLAGGPYEQYF
few	TRBJ1-1	TRBV29-1	-	TGCAGCGTTGCAGGTCAGGAGAACACTGAAGCTTTCTTT	CSVAGQENTEAFF
-	TRBJ2-7	TRBV10-3	TRBD1	TGTGCCATCATAAAGGGCAGGGGGCACTACGAGCAGTACTTC	CAIIKGRGHYEQYF
-	TRBJ2-1	TRBV9	-	TGTGCCAGCAGCGTATTAGGGGCCAATGAGCAGTTCTTC	CASSVLGANEQFF
-	TRBJ1-1	TRBV2	-	TGTGCCAGAACTACGGGAACGCCTTACACTGAAGCTTTCTTT	CARTTGTPYTEAFF
few	TRBJ2-5	TRBV19	TRBD1	TGTGCCAGTAGTATTGCAGGGGGACAAGAGACCCAGTACTTC	CASSIAGGQETQYF
-	TRBJ2-1	TRBV5-1	TRBD1	TGCGCCAGCAGCTCCCTACCGGGACAGGTCAACAATGAGCAGTTCTTC	CASSSLPGQVNNEQFF
-	TRBJ2-7	TRBV29-1	TRBD1	TGCAGCGTTCAACCCCGGGACAGGGCCAACGAGCAGTACTTC	CSVQPRDRANEQYF
few	TRBJ2-3	TRBV7-8	TRBD2	TGTGCCAGCAGCCGTCAGCGGGGGGGCACAGATACGCAGTATTTT	CASSRQRGGTDTQYF
-	TRBJ2-7	TRBV4-2	-	TGTGCCAGCAGCCAAGAACACGGACGGGCGGGGGAGCAGTACTTC	CASSQEHGRAGEQYF
-	TRBJ1-1	TRBV7-9	-	TGTGCCAGCAGCCTAACAGTGAACACTGAAGCTTTCTTT	CASSLTVNTEAFF
few	TRBJ2-7	TRBV6-5	-	TGTGCCAGCAGTGACACAGCCTCCTCCTACGAGCAGTACTTC	CASSDTASSYEQYF
few	TRBJ2-2	TRBV4-1	-	TGCGCCAGCAAGGCGGGAAACACCGGGGAGCTGTTTTTT	CASKAGNTGELFF
few	TRBJ1-5	TRBV30	TRBD1	TGTGCCTGGAGTCCTGGACAGGGACGAAATCAGCCCCAGCATTTT	CAWSPGQGRNQPQHF